Presented here are 29 T cell receptor beta chains from one specimen sequenced in a study of cytomegalovirus exposure and HLA in healthy donors. Primers for the PCR totalled 60 Vbeta and 13 Jbeta. Produced via immunoSEQ multiplex PCR; TCRdb's table is partial and in-frame only. Found here are approximately 180,000 clones, around 80% of them singletons; the top ten hold around 7.2%. The sample consisted of PBMCs. Receptor source: a young man in good health and CMV-seropositive.

This clone was seen just once. CDR3 residues: CASSFRGMNTEAFF. CDR3 bases: TGTGCCAGCAGTTTCAGGGGGATGAACACTGAAGCTTTCTTT. This chain joins TRBV6-6 and TRBJ1-1, with 7 bases matching TRBD1. Germline values: CDR1 MNHNY, CDR2 SVGAGI (reference sequence). V shed 4 bases, J shed 0 bases, and the junction held 2 bases outside the gene matches. CDR3 length: 14 residues.

The chain uses TRBV28 and TRBJ1-4; 7 bases agree with TRBD1. The CDR3 runs 12 residues. Germline CDR1 and CDR2: MDHEN and SYDVKM. V was pared by 9 bases and J by 8 bases, with 6 bases of the junction left unmatched. The DNA of the CDR3 is TGTGCCAGTACAGGGGCAAGGGAAAAACTGTTTTTT. This encodes CASTGAREKLFF.

A single count supports this clone. This sequence joins TRBV19 and TRBJ2-5; a possible D gene is TRBD1 (5 bases). Looked up from germline, CDR1 is LNHDA and CDR2 is SQIVND (reference sequence). This CDR3 region has 13 residues. V shed 9 bases and J shed 2 bases, with 13 bases lying between them. CDR3 residues: CASIDRTQETQYF. DNA of the CDR3: TGTGCCAGCATCGACAGAACTCAAGAGACCCAGTACTTC.

This chain uses TRBV15 with TRBJ2-6; 9 nucleotides align to TRBD1. The ends lost 5 bases at V and 1 base at J; junction bases unmatched: 3. The CDR3 is 16 residues long. Per the germline V gene, CDR1 is LNHNV and CDR2 is YYDKDF (reference sequence). The DNA for the CDR3 is TGTGCCACCAGCCAGACAGGGGGGTCTGGGGCCAACGTCCTGACTTTC. Amino acids: CATSQTGGSGANVLTF.

The chain has TRBV28 and TRBJ2-7; the D gene is possibly TRBD2 (6 bases). The V gene lost 5 bases and the J gene lost 0 bases, with 11 bases spanning the gap. The length of the CDR3 is 14 residues. The V gene's germline CDR1 is MDHEN and CDR2 SYDVKM. CDR3 region: CASSISGSSYEQYF. Here the CDR3 DNA reads TGTGCCAGCAGTATTAGCGGTAGCTCCTACGAGCAGTACTTC.

J is TRBJ2-5 and V is TRBV19; 14 bases map to TRBD2. The CDR3 is 15 amino acids. Germline V CDR1 and CDR2: LNHDA, SQIVND (reference sequence). Unmatched junction bases numbered 4, after V lost 5 bases and J lost 5 bases. CDR3 protein: CASSGTSGSLETQYF. Written as DNA, the CDR3 is TGTGCCAGTAGTGGGACTAGCGGGAGTCTCGAGACCCAGTACTTC.

This chain connects TRBV28 to TRBJ2-1, with TRBD2 matching over 12 bases. The J segment lost 0 bases and the V segment lost 2 bases, leaving 11 bases of the junction unmatched. CDR3 size: 20 residues. Germline values: CDR1 MDHEN, CDR2 SYDVKM. The CDR3 reads CASSLGFRLAGVSSYNEQFF. For the CDR3, the DNA is TGTGCCAGCAGTTTAGGTTTTAGACTAGCGGGAGTCAGCTCCTACAATGAGCAGTTCTTC.

J is TRBJ2-7 and V is TRBV9; 8 nucleotides align to TRBD1. V was pared by 4 bases and J by 4 bases, with 10 bases of the junction left unmatched. CDR1 and CDR2 from the germline V gene are SGDLS and YYNGEE. The CDR3 spans 15 residues. The CDR3 region is CASSNGQGRKYEQYF. CDR3 coding DNA: TGTGCCAGCAGCAATGGACAGGGTCGTAAATACGAGCAGTACTTC.

In its sample, this clone was seen once. The chain has TRBV10-1 and TRBJ1-2; D unresolved. V was clipped by 3 bases and J by 4 bases, with 15 bases between them. Germline V lookup: CDR1 WNHNN, CDR2 SYGVQD (reference sequence). The CDR3 contains 15 residues. CDR3 sequence: CASSERQDGFYGYTF. The CDR3 nucleotides read TGCGCCAGCAGTGAACGGCAGGATGGCTTCTATGGCTACACCTTC.

This clone has more than one count but fewer than ten. The rearrangement links TRBV5-1 to TRBJ1-2; TRBD1 is a possible D gene (5 bases). V lost 0 bases and J lost 1, with 7 bases in between. The CDR3 consists of 14 residues. Per germline, CDR1 SGHRS and CDR2 YFSETQ. Written as DNA, the CDR3 is TGCGCCAGCAGCTTGGGACAGCATAACTATGGCTACACCTTC. Translation gives CASSLGQHNYGYTF.

V and J are TRBV7-9 and TRBJ2-1; D is perhaps TRBD2 (5 bases). Germline CDR1 is SEHNR and CDR2 is FQNEAQ (reference sequence). This CDR3 is 16 amino acids long. V dropped 6 bases and J dropped 0 bases, with 15 bases sitting between them. CDR3: CASSGWAGYSYNEQFF. DNA for the CDR3: TGTGCCAGCAGTGGGTGGGCGGGCTACTCCTACAATGAGCAGTTCTTC.

The V and J genes are TRBV19 and TRBJ1-5; 8 positions agree with TRBD1. The V and J ends lost 10 bases and 0 bases, in that order; junction bases with no gene match: 2. This CDR3 region has 13 residues. The germline V gene has CDR1 LNHDA and CDR2 SQIVND (reference sequence). The CDR3 nucleotides are TGTGCCACCGGGACAGGTAGCAATCAGCCCCAGCATTTT. Protein sequence: CATGTGSNQPQHF.

V and J are TRBV5-6 and TRBJ2-1; D gene unclear. Trimming pared 0 bases from V and 0 bases from J, leaving 7 bases between. The CDR3 covers 15 residues. Germline CDR1 SGHDT, CDR2 YYEEEE. The CDR3 region is CASSLARLSYNEQFF. CDR3 coding DNA: TGTGCCAGCAGCTTGGCCAGGCTCTCCTACAATGAGCAGTTCTTC. Variable domain in full (rest from reference TRBV5-6 and TRBJ2-1): DAGVTQSPTHLIKTRGQQVTLRCSPKSGHDTVSWYQQALGQGPQFIFQYYEEEERQRGNFPDRFSGHQFPNYSSELNVNALLLGDSALYLCASSLARLSYNEQFFGPGTRLTVL.

The gene calls are TRBV10-3 and TRBJ1-6; D unclear. Per the germline V gene, CDR1 is ENHRY and CDR2 is SYGVKD. This CDR3 has 14 amino acids. The V and J ends lost 1 base and 5 bases respectively, with 6 bases between them. In DNA form, the CDR3 reads TGTGCCATCAGTGAGTTAGTCAATAATTCACCCCTCCACTTT. It is translated as CAISELVNNSPLHF.

This clone was counted between two and nine times. The gene calls are TRBV19 and TRBJ1-1, with D possibly TRBD1 on 6 matching bases. The V gene's germline CDR1 is LNHDA and CDR2 SQIVND (reference sequence). This CDR3 has 17 residues. V shed 5 bases and J shed 0 bases, with 19 bases lying between them. The CDR3 nucleotides read TGTGCCAGTAGTTTTCTTAGGGGGGGAAAAATGAACACTGAAGCTTTCTTT. Translated: CASSFLRGGKMNTEAFF.

The V and J genes are TRBV15 and TRBJ2-3; D might be TRBD2 (5 bases). The germline gives CDR1 LNHNV, CDR2 YYDKDF (reference sequence). V dropped 3 bases and J dropped 2 bases, with 12 bases sitting between them. CDR3 length: 15 residues. The CDR3 nucleotides are TGTGCCACCAGCAGGAGCGGTTCAACCACAGATACGCAGTATTTT. Translated, it gives CATSRSGSTTDTQYF.

The genes are TRBV9 and TRBJ2-2; D not certain. The CDR3 spans 14 residues. CDR1 and CDR2 (germline): SGDLS, YYNGEE. V lost 0 bases and J lost 4, with 7 bases in between. The CDR3 nucleotides are TGTGCCAGCAGCGTAGACACCTTCACCGGGGAGCTGTTTTTT. It is translated as CASSVDTFTGELFF.

The chain employs TRBV11-2 and TRBJ2-1; TRBD2 matches at 8 bases. Per the germline V gene, CDR1 is SGHAT and CDR2 is FQNNGV. This CDR3 has 15 residues. V shed 3 bases, J shed 3 bases, and the junction held 4 bases outside the gene matches. The CDR3 here is CASSLTTSVYNEQFF. The CDR3 DNA reads TGTGCCAGCAGCTTGACGACTAGCGTCTACAATGAGCAGTTCTTC.

The V gene is TRBV7-8, the J gene TRBJ1-4; D remains ambiguous. CDR1 is SGHVS and CDR2 is FQNEAQ in the germline V gene. The length of the CDR3 is 17 residues. Trimming took 2 bases from V and 4 from J, leaving 17 bases between them. The CDR3 reads CASSLTGLHLSNEKLFF. DNA for the CDR3: TGTGCCAGCAGCTTAACGGGTCTCCACCTGAGTAATGAAAAACTGTTTTTT.

The sample holds one count of this clone. This chain uses TRBV9 with TRBJ2-3, with a possible D match to TRBD1 (6 bases). The V and J ends lost 4 bases and 2 bases respectively, with 20 bases between them. The germline gives CDR1 SGDLS, CDR2 YYNGEE. The CDR3 spans 17 residues. CDR3 in amino acids: CASSPGDTSGSTDTQYF. CDR3 nucleotide sequence: TGTGCCAGCAGCCCCGGGGACACCTCGGGATCCACAGATACGCAGTATTTT. The full variable domain, rest sourced from reference TRBV9 and TRBJ2-3, is DSGVTQTPKHLITATGQRVTLRCSPRSGDLSVYWYQQSLDQGLQFLIQYYNGEERAKGNILERFSAQQFPDLHSELNLSSLELGDSALYFCASSPGDTSGSTDTQYFGPGTRLTVL.

The chain is built from TRBV9 and TRBJ1-2; the D gene is possibly TRBD1 (6 bases). The V end lost 0 bases, the J end lost 2 bases, and 11 bases lay between the germline ends. Germline assignment: CDR1 SGDLS and CDR2 YYNGEE. The CDR3 spans 15 residues. The CDR3 DNA sequence: TGTGCCAGCAGCGTAGCGGGGACATTAAACTATGGCTACACCTTC. Amino acid sequence: CASSVAGTLNYGYTF.

The chain is built from TRBV7-9 and TRBJ2-7; 8 bases are shared with TRBD2. With 4 bases clipped from V and 5 bases from J, the junction kept 10 bases outside the gene matches. This CDR3 spans 15 amino acids. Germline CDR1 is SEHNR and CDR2 is FQNEAQ (reference sequence). The CDR3 bases are TGTGCCAGCAGCTATGTGGGGGCCGGGGGGGACGAGCAGTACTTC. This translates into CASSYVGAGGDEQYF.

This clone was counted between two and nine times. The chain links TRBV28 to TRBJ2-1; D possibly corresponds to TRBD2 (6 bases). Germline assignment: CDR1 MDHEN and CDR2 SYDVKM. This CDR3 region has 15 residues. V was shortened by 1 base and J by 3 bases, with 10 bases between the two germline ends. In DNA, the CDR3 is TGTGCCAGCAGTTTATATGCGGGAAGCTACAATGAGCAGTTCTTC. Translation: CASSLYAGSYNEQFF.

The rearrangement uses TRBV2 and TRBJ2-7; D remains unclear. The CDR3 extends over 12 amino acids. The V gene's germline CDR1 is SNHLY and CDR2 FYNNEI. The V and J ends lost 6 bases and 2 bases respectively, with 8 bases between them. CDR3 amino acids: CASRETAYEQYF. CDR3 nucleotides: TGTGCCAGCAGGGAAACAGCCTACGAGCAGTACTTC.

The V call is TRBV29-1, the J call TRBJ2-7, with D possibly being TRBD1 (5 bases). V was shortened by 6 bases and J by 4 bases, with 16 bases between the two germline ends. There are 13 residues in the CDR3. Per the germline V gene, CDR1 is SQVTM and CDR2 is ANQGSEA. CDR3 in amino acids: CSVNTVGLYEQYF. As DNA, the CDR3 is TGCAGCGTCAACACAGTGGGGCTATACGAGCAGTACTTC.

The J gene is TRBJ2-1, the V gene TRBV14; no definite D call. The germline CDR1 and CDR2 sequences are SGHDN and FVKESK. Between the trimmed V and J ends, which lost 4 bases and 4 bases, there was a span of 5 bases. The CDR3 spans 12 residues. For the CDR3, the DNA is TGTGCCAGCAGCCCTCAGTACAATGAGCAGTTCTTC. Translated, it gives CASSPQYNEQFF.

The gene calls are TRBV6-5 and TRBJ2-7; TRBD1 is a possible D gene (6 bases). Deletions cut 4 bases from V and 6 bases from J, with 16 bases between. The CDR3 is made up of 14 amino acids. In germline, CDR1 is MNHEY, CDR2 SVGAGI. The CDR3 loop is CASSLLGDTGEQYF. The CDR3 DNA reads TGTGCCAGCAGTTTGCTAGGGGACACTGGCGAGCAGTACTTC.

The rearrangement uses TRBV7-2 and TRBJ1-2; a possible D gene is TRBD1 (6 bases). Germline V gene lookup returns CDR1 SGHTA and CDR2 FQGNSA. Trimming left V 2 bases short and J 0 bases short, with 10 bases between. The CDR3 extends over 15 amino acids. CDR3 sequence (DNA): TGTGCCAGCAGCTTATGGACAGATCCTAACTATGGCTACACCTTC. This gives the protein CASSLWTDPNYGYTF.

The sample holds one count of this clone. The chain combines TRBV19 with TRBJ1-5; the D is unclear. This CDR3 is built from 13 residues. Looked up from germline, CDR1 is LNHDA and CDR2 is SQIVND (reference sequence). The V end lost 3 bases, the J end lost 1 base, and 4 bases lay between the germline ends. The CDR3 loop is CASSMESNQPQHF. The DNA for the CDR3 is TGTGCCAGTAGTATGGAGAGCAATCAGCCCCAGCATTTT.